The 28 T cell receptor beta chains below come from one sample, sequenced in a study of vaccination and CD4 T cells after COVID-19. As to treatment: approximately 11-day PBMC culture with coronavirus spike peptide pools or control peptides (ViraFEST assay). Their target antigens are unknown. Sequenced with the Oncomine TCR Beta short-read assay was DNA taken from cultured CD4+ T cells. TCRdb recomputed calls from the PCR reads with MiXCR, one row per CDR3 protein. This sample has under 30,000 distinct CDR3 sequences, with under 55% found just once. Sample: CD4+ T cells from blood, cultured in vitro, taken before SARS-CoV-2 vaccination. The receptors were sampled from a human donor who received a COVID-19 vaccine.

This clonotype appeared a few times. The rearrangement uses TRBV7-2 and TRBJ1-5, with D uncertain. The CDR3 loop spans 13 amino acids. V was cut by 2 bases and J by 6 bases, with 8 bases left in between. CDR1 and CDR2 from the germline V gene are SGHTA and FQGNSA. The CDR3 protein is CASSLTLFQPQHF. The CDR3 nucleotides are TGTGCCAGCAGCTTAACACTCTTTCAGCCCCAGCATTTT.

J is TRBJ1-2 and V is TRBV5-4, with D hard to call. The CDR3 contains 13 residues. Germline loops: CDR1 SGHNT, CDR2 YYREEE (reference sequence). V was trimmed by 0 bases and J by 8 bases, leaving 11 bases between them. The chain's CDR3 is CASSLAGALGYTF. The CDR3 DNA reads TGTGCCAGCAGCTTGGCCGGTGCTTTAGGCTACACCTTC.

The chain uses TRBV27 and TRBJ2-2; TRBD1 agrees at 9 bases. The CDR3 has 17 residues. Germline CDR1 and CDR2: MNHEY and SMNVEV (reference sequence). V shed 8 bases, J shed 7 bases, and the junction held 17 bases outside the gene matches. The CDR3 is CASSLVQGARRVGELFF. The CDR3 bases are TGTGCCAGCTCCCTTGTACAGGGGGCGCGGAGGGTCGGGGAGCTGTTTTTT.

The chain combines TRBV24-1 with TRBJ2-5; perhaps TRBD1 as D (6 bases). Between the trimmed V and J ends, which lost 5 bases and 4 bases, there was a span of 13 bases. This CDR3 contains 14 residues. Germline V gene sequence: CDR1 KGHDR, CDR2 SFDVKD. The CDR3 region has the DNA TGTGCCACCAGTGGGCAGGGGAGCGCAGAGACCCAGTACTTC. Translating gives CATSGQGSAETQYF.

J is TRBJ2-7 and V is TRBV6-1; D remains ambiguous. Germline V CDR1 and CDR2: MNHNS, SASEGT. With 0 bases removed from V and 0 bases from J, the gap between germline ends came to 12 bases. CDR3 length: 16 residues. DNA for the CDR3: TGTGCCAGCAGTGAAGCGTTTTATGGCAACTCCTACGAGCAGTACTTC. It encodes CASSEAFYGNSYEQYF.

The chain employs TRBV2 and TRBJ1-5; D gene uncertain. V shed 9 bases and J shed 3 bases, with 18 bases lying between them. Germline values: CDR1 SNHLY, CDR2 FYNNEI. The CDR3 sequence is 15 residues long. CDR3 region: CASWEAHYLNQPQHF. CDR3 in DNA: TGTGCCAGTTGGGAGGCGCATTACCTCAATCAGCCCCAGCATTTT.

The chain has TRBV19 and TRBJ1-4; D unclear. The CDR3 contains 15 residues. The V gene lost 4 bases and the J gene lost 13 bases, with 22 bases spanning the gap. Germline V gene data show CDR1 as LNHDA and CDR2 as SQIVND (reference sequence). CDR3 coding DNA: TGTGCCAGTAGTAAAGGGTTCGGTAATGAAAAACGACTGTTTTTT. Translated, it gives CASSKGFGNEKRLFF. Full variable domain (remainder filled in from reference TRBV19 and TRBJ1-4): DGGITQSPKYLFRKEGQNVTLSCEQNLNHDAMYWYRQDPGQGLRLIYYSQIVNDFQKGDIAEGYSVSREKKESFPLTVTSAQKNPTAFYLCASSKGFGNEKRLFFGSGTQLSVL.

The rearrangement joins TRBV18 to TRBJ2-5; D call uncertain. CDR1 and CDR2 (germline): KGHSH, LQKENI. V gave up 1 base and J gave up 0 bases, with 6 bases separating them. The CDR3 sequence is 14 residues long. The CDR3 spells CASSPQVHQETQYF. The CDR3 DNA reads as TGTGCCAGCTCACCACAGGTCCACCAAGAGACCCAGTACTTC.

The chain combines TRBV5-1 with TRBJ2-2; D may correspond to TRBD1 or TRBD2 (5 bases each). The V end was cut by 2 bases, the J end by 5 bases, with 10 bases between. Germline CDR1 reads SGHRS; CDR2 reads YFSETQ. This CDR3 spans 14 amino acids. The CDR3 sequence is CASSLLGETGELFF. CDR3 nucleotides: TGCGCCAGCAGCTTACTAGGGGAAACCGGGGAGCTGTTTTTT.

The rearrangement uses TRBV20-1 and TRBJ2-7, with 15 bases aligning to TRBD2. CDR1 DFQATT and CDR2 SNEGSKA come from the germline V gene (reference sequence). The CDR3 extends over 14 amino acids. J gave up 6 bases and V 5 bases, and 5 bases lay outside the gene matches. Here the CDR3 DNA reads TGCAGTGCTTCCGGGACTAGCGGGGGGAGCGAGCAGTACTTC. This gives the protein CSASGTSGGSEQYF.

This clonotype was detected a few times. J is TRBJ2-7 and V is TRBV20-1; the match to TRBD1 covers 7 bases. The CDR3 extends over 17 amino acids. CDR1 DFQATT and CDR2 SNEGSKA come from the germline V gene (reference sequence). The trim removed 0 bases at V and 2 bases at J, leaving 13 bases unmatched. This chain's CDR3 is CSARDSTRQGITYEQYF. Written as DNA, the CDR3 is TGCAGTGCTAGAGATTCAACTCGACAGGGTATAACCTACGAGCAGTACTTC.

The V call is TRBV4-1, the J call TRBJ1-1; no definite D call. V lost 0 bases and J lost 2, with 10 bases in between. This CDR3 has 15 residues. The germline V gene encodes CDR1 MGHRA and CDR2 YSYEKL. DNA of the CDR3: TGCGCCAGCAGCCAAGATACGGTGATTAACACTGAAGCTTTCTTT. Protein: CASSQDTVINTEAFF.

This clonotype has more than one count but fewer than ten. The rearrangement uses TRBV30 and TRBJ1-1, with D possibly matching TRBD1 (5 bases). V was pared by 0 bases and J by 1 base, with 18 bases between. This CDR3 has 17 residues. The germline V gene encodes CDR1 GTSNPN and CDR2 SVGIG (reference sequence). The CDR3 reads CAWSVQRWRTTNTEAFF. For the CDR3, the DNA is TGTGCCTGGAGTGTACAGAGATGGAGGACAACGAACACTGAAGCTTTCTTT.

This clonotype occurred a few times. The chain joins TRBV2 to TRBJ2-5; D might be TRBD2 (6 bases). Germline V gene data show CDR1 as SNHLY and CDR2 as FYNNEI. CDR3 length: 16 residues. Trimming shortened V by 4 bases and J by 5 bases, and 20 bases separated the two germline ends. CDR3 region: CASSVEGALRGETQYF. DNA for the CDR3: TGTGCCAGCAGTGTGGAGGGAGCGCTCCGCGGCGAGACCCAGTACTTC. The full variable domain, completed using reference TRBV2 and TRBJ2-5, is EPEVTQTPSHQVTQMGQEVILRCVPISNHLYFYWYRQILGQKVEFLVSFYNNEISEKSEIFDDQFSVERPDGSNFTLKIRSTKLEDSAMYFCASSVEGALRGETQYFGPGTRLLVL.

The chain has TRBV5-4 and TRBJ1-2; 8 positions match TRBD1. The CDR3 consists of 14 residues. The germline V gene encodes CDR1 SGHNT and CDR2 YYREEE (reference sequence). V was clipped by 4 bases and J by 4 bases; unmatched bases: 6. CDR3 residues: CASSRVQGVYGYTF. Here the CDR3 DNA reads TGTGCCAGCAGCCGGGTACAGGGGGTCTATGGCTACACCTTC.

This chain connects TRBV2 to TRBJ2-5, with 10 nucleotides matching TRBD2. CDR3 size: 17 residues. The germline V gene has CDR1 SNHLY and CDR2 FYNNEI. The V and J ends lost 2 bases and 4 bases, in that order; junction bases with no gene match: 10. The CDR3 reads CASSEQTLTSGVETQYF. The CDR3 bases are TGTGCCAGCAGTGAACAAACCCTTACTAGCGGGGTAGAGACCCAGTACTTC.

The V gene is TRBV12-3 or TRBV12-4, the J gene TRBJ1-3; TRBD1 matches at 7 bases. The V gene end was trimmed by 5 bases and the J gene end by 4 bases; junction bases not matched to a gene: 5. The CDR3 has 14 amino acids. The CDR3 DNA reads as TGTGCCAGCAGTCCCTCAGGGGGAGGAAACACCATATATTTT. Its protein product is CASSPSGGGNTIYF.

The rearrangement links TRBV19 to TRBJ1-1; no reliable D call. V lost 5 bases and J lost 0, with 4 bases in between. Germline V lookup: CDR1 LNHDA, CDR2 SQIVND (reference sequence). The CDR3 loop spans 12 amino acids. CDR3 nucleotides: TGTGCCAGTAGTCCGCTGAACACTGAAGCTTTCTTT. Translating gives CASSPLNTEAFF. The full variable domain, with the rest looked up from reference TRBV19 and TRBJ1-1, is DGGITQSPKYLFRKEGQNVTLSCEQNLNHDAMYWYRQDPGQGLRLIYYSQIVNDFQKGDIAEGYSVSREKKESFPLTVTSAQKNPTAFYLCASSPLNTEAFFGQGTRLTVV.

The rearrangement links TRBV6-1 to TRBJ2-3; D remains ambiguous. Deletions cut 3 bases from V and 4 bases from J, with 5 bases between. CDR1 is MNHNS, CDR2 SASEGT, per germline. This CDR3 has 12 residues. Here the CDR3 DNA reads TGTGCCAGCAGTGATTTCGCAGATACGCAGTATTTT. Translation gives CASSDFADTQYF.

This clonotype was observed a handful of times. This chain connects TRBV5-4 to TRBJ2-5, with TRBD1 matching 10 bases. V lost 3 bases and J lost 3; bases outside the gene matches: 8. Germline-derived CDR1 and CDR2 are SGHNT and YYREEE (reference sequence). This CDR3 region has 16 residues. Here the CDR3 DNA reads TGTGCCAGCAGCTCCGTCGGGACAGGGGTGAAAGAGACCCAGTACTTC. It yields the protein CASSSVGTGVKETQYF. Drawing the rest from reference TRBV5-4 and TRBJ2-5, the complete variable domain is ETGVTQSPTHLIKTRGQQVTLRCSSQSGHNTVSWYQQALGQGPQFIFQYYREEENGRGNFPPRFSGLQFPNYSSELNVNALELDDSALYLCASSSVGTGVKETQYFGPGTRLLVL.

The chain recombines TRBV7-8 with TRBJ1-4, with 9 bases identical to TRBD1. The trim removed 5 bases at V and 7 bases at J, leaving 5 bases unmatched. Germline CDR1 is SGHVS and CDR2 is FQNEAQ. The CDR3 has 14 residues. CDR3 DNA: TGTGCCAGCAGCCTCCGGGACAGGGCTGAAAAACTGTTTTTT. It is translated as CASSLRDRAEKLFF.

The V gene is TRBV6-1, the J gene TRBJ1-5; D call uncertain. The CDR3 is 14 residues long. Germline CDR1 is MNHNS and CDR2 is SASEGT. V lost 6 bases and J 2 bases, leaving 11 bases between the germline ends. CDR3 residues: CASSPSDRNQPQHF. As DNA, the CDR3 is TGTGCCAGCAGCCCGTCAGACCGCAATCAGCCCCAGCATTTT.

The gene calls are TRBV30 and TRBJ2-7; D ambiguous. V shed 0 bases and J shed 0 bases, with 15 bases lying between them. The CDR3 spans 16 residues. Germline values: CDR1 GTSNPN, CDR2 SVGIG (reference sequence). The CDR3 loop is CAWSVQLDWRSYEQYF. CDR3 in DNA: TGTGCCTGGAGTGTACAATTGGATTGGCGCTCCTACGAGCAGTACTTC.

The chain recombines TRBV24-1 with TRBJ1-4; D call uncertain. This CDR3 has 14 amino acids. Trimming cost V 4 bases and J 8 bases, with 13 bases left between them. Germline V gene lookup returns CDR1 KGHDR and CDR2 SFDVKD. The CDR3 is CATSESGLEEKLFF. CDR3 nucleotide sequence: TGTGCCACCAGTGAGTCGGGGTTGGAGGAAAAACTGTTTTTT.

Here the CDR3 DNA reads TGTGCCAGTAGTCGGGGTTCAACTAATGAAAAACTGTTTTTT. It is translated as CASSRGSTNEKLFF. The rearrangement uses TRBV19 and TRBJ1-4; no firm D call. The V gene lost 5 bases and the J gene lost 0 bases, with 7 bases spanning the gap. This CDR3 region has 14 residues. Germline CDR1 and CDR2: LNHDA and SQIVND (reference sequence).

In its sample, this clonotype was seen a few times. The V call is TRBV7-9, the J call TRBJ2-1, with TRBD2 matching 10 bases. There are 15 residues in the CDR3. Germline-derived CDR1 and CDR2 are SEHNR and FQNEAQ (reference sequence). Unmatched junction bases numbered 10, after V lost 9 bases and J lost 5 bases. This CDR3 reads CASSDWSGGDNEQFF. The CDR3 nucleotides read TGTGCCAGTTCCGACTGGAGCGGGGGGGACAATGAGCAGTTCTTC.

This chain uses TRBV19 with TRBJ2-3; D might be TRBD2 (5 bases). This CDR3 has 15 residues. The germline V gene encodes CDR1 LNHDA and CDR2 SQIVND (reference sequence). The germline V and J ends were trimmed by 1 base and 3 bases, with 11 bases remaining between them. Written as DNA, the CDR3 is TGTGCCAGTAGTATAGGTGAGGGTAGTACAGATACGCAGTATTTT. Protein product: CASSIGEGSTDTQYF.

Only a few counts were recorded for this clonotype. The V gene is TRBV27, the J gene TRBJ1-6, with D uncertain. There are 14 residues in the CDR3. Germline V lookup: CDR1 MNHEY, CDR2 SMNVEV (reference sequence). V was cut by 2 bases and J by 10 bases, with 12 bases left in between. In DNA form, the CDR3 reads TGTGCCAGCAGTTTAGATGGGGTCGAATCACCCCTCCACTTT. Protein: CASSLDGVESPLHF.